Following are 13 T cell receptor beta chains from one sample sequenced in a study of T cells in localized non-small cell lung cancer. Sequencing was performed with immunoSEQ multiplex PCR; in TCRdb, only in-frame clones are kept and a portion is missing. The sample consists of over a thousand clones, roughly 22% of them appearing once. This specimen was lung tumor tissue, taken before any cancer treatment. The receptor set was obtained from a male donor at least 60 years old with stage III squamous cell lung carcinoma.

Within the sample, this clone is medium-sized. This chain uses TRBV11-3 with TRBJ2-5; 7 positions match TRBD1. The junction had 19 bases not matched to a gene; V was cut back by 5 bases and J by 7 bases. The germline gives CDR1 SGHNT, CDR2 YENEEA. The CDR3 totals 17 residues. CDR3 sequence reads: CASSPTWATGDTGTQYF. CDR3 DNA: TGTGCCAGCAGCCCAACCTGGGCCACAGGGGATACGGGGACCCAGTACTTC.

This clone was observed a few times. J is TRBJ1-4 and V is TRBV6-8, with TRBD1 matching 10 bases. The CDR3 runs 14 residues. V lost 7 bases to trimming and J lost 8 bases; unmatched junction nucleotides: 7. CDR1 and CDR2 (germline): MNHGY, SAAAGT. The CDR3 coding sequence is TGTGCCAGCACCAGAGACAGGGGGCGCGAAAAACTGTTTTTT. Encoded protein: CASTRDRGREKLFF.

This clone showed up just a few times. V usage is TRBV18 and J usage is TRBJ1-2, with D unclear. This CDR3 comprises 16 residues. Germline CDR1 is KGHSH and CDR2 is LQKENI. V dropped 6 bases and J dropped 9 bases, with 26 bases sitting between them. CDR3 protein: CASSPTSGPPSWSYTF. CDR3 coding DNA: TGTGCCAGCTCTCCCACGTCCGGCCCTCCCAGCTGGAGCTACACCTTC.

This clone was detected a few times. This chain connects TRBV11-3 to TRBJ1-5; D unclear. The CDR3 has 14 amino acids. Germline V lookup: CDR1 SGHNT, CDR2 YENEEA. Trimming left V 5 bases short and J 0 bases short, with 8 bases between. The CDR3 DNA reads TGTGCCAGCAGCCTCAAGTATAGCAATCAGCCCCAGCATTTT. Protein product: CASSLKYSNQPQHF.

The chain links TRBV6-8 to TRBJ2-3; D remains ambiguous. CDR1 and CDR2 from the germline V gene are MNHGY and SAAAGT. Trimming stripped 5 bases from V and 5 bases from J, with 14 bases between. This CDR3 is built from 14 residues. CDR3 in DNA: TGTGCCAGCAGTCAGAGACTGGCAGGAGATACGCAGTATTTT. It encodes CASSQRLAGDTQYF.

This clone was observed a handful of times. The chain's CDR3 is CASTYGTGESYEQYF. For the CDR3, the DNA is TGTGCCAGCACCTACGGGACAGGGGAATCCTACGAGCAGTACTTC. The rearrangement uses TRBV6-8 and TRBJ2-7; 10 nucleotides agree with TRBD1. Losses at the gene ends were 7 bases for V and 1 base for J; bases not matched to a gene: 7. Looked up from germline, CDR1 is MNHGY and CDR2 is SAAAGT. The CDR3 consists of 15 residues.

This clone was observed a few times. This sequence joins TRBV5-1 and TRBJ2-1; TRBD2 aligns across 8 bases. Germline V gene data show CDR1 as SGHRS and CDR2 as YFSETQ. The CDR3 has 14 residues. Trimming took 7 bases from V and 4 from J; bases not matched to a gene: 7. DNA of the CDR3: TGCGCCAGCTCCCCGGCGGGGGGATACAATGAGCAGTTCTTC. It yields the protein CASSPAGGYNEQFF.

The V call is TRBV19, the J call TRBJ2-7; TRBD2 matches at 10 bases. The CDR3 runs 17 residues. The ends lost 3 bases at V and 3 bases at J; junction bases unmatched: 11. Germline-derived CDR1 and CDR2 are LNHDA and SQIVND (reference sequence). Here the CDR3 reads CASSMQRLAGSLYEQYF. CDR3 coding DNA: TGTGCCAGTAGTATGCAAAGACTAGCGGGCAGTCTCTACGAGCAGTACTTC.

J is TRBJ2-7 and V is TRBV14; D call uncertain. The V end lost 4 bases, the J end lost 7 bases, and 17 bases lay between the germline ends. CDR3 length equals 14 residues. Germline-derived CDR1 and CDR2 are SGHDN and FVKESK. This chain's CDR3 is CASSLQDRPLEQYF. For the CDR3, the DNA is TGTGCCAGCAGCCTTCAGGACCGTCCTTTGGAGCAGTACTTC.

J is TRBJ2-7 and V is TRBV12-5, with TRBD2 matching over 12 bases. With 5 bases clipped from V and 6 bases from J, the junction kept 5 bases outside the gene matches. The CDR3 sequence is 14 residues long. Germline loops: CDR1 LGHNT, CDR2 FRNRAP. The CDR3 sequence is CASGPSGRAVEQYF. In DNA, the CDR3 is TGTGCTAGTGGTCCTAGCGGGAGGGCCGTCGAGCAGTACTTC.

The rearrangement joins TRBV9 to TRBJ2-6; 14 bases are a match to TRBD2. Per germline, CDR1 SGDLS and CDR2 YYNGEE. Germline trimming cut 0 bases from V and 4 bases from J; bases unmatched to any gene: 9. The CDR3 covers 20 residues. CDR3 amino acids: CASSVVPGTSGGSGANVLTF. CDR3 bases: TGTGCCAGCAGCGTAGTCCCGGGGACTAGCGGGGGTTCGGGGGCCAACGTCCTGACTTTC.

This clone counts as medium-sized (0.01 to 0.1%). The chain has TRBV11-3 and TRBJ2-1; D unclear. This CDR3 spans 14 amino acids. The germline gives CDR1 SGHNT, CDR2 YENEEA. The V gene lost 3 bases and the J gene lost 5 bases, with 11 bases spanning the gap. Here the CDR3 DNA reads TGTGCCAGCAGCTTGGGGATCCGGGACAATGAGCAGTTCTTC. Its protein product is CASSLGIRDNEQFF.

This clone has just a few counts. The rearrangement uses TRBV2 and TRBJ2-1; D call uncertain. The CDR3 is 15 residues long. V lost 4 bases and J lost 7, with 17 bases in between. Germline V gene data show CDR1 as SNHLY and CDR2 as FYNNEI. The CDR3, as DNA: TGTGCCAGCAGTGTTCGCCCAGTGGTGGAAAATGAGCAGTTCTTC. Residues: CASSVRPVVENEQFF.